This TCR beta chain is from a study of blood T cell repertoires in COVID-19. Study information: COVID-19 samples, acute and convalescent, were from the United States, Italy and Spain.

Enrolled through a virtual design, the participants were between roughly 18 and 90 years of age and came from some 26 US areas. Cohorts were determined from participant-reported clinical history. Under the authors' procedure: Reference gene primers were amplified, and this amplification served to estimate nucleated cell counts. Produced via immunoSEQ multiplex PCR; TCRdb's table is partial and in-frame only. The V and J calls and clone size were taken over from that table, and D and trimming were inferred from the DNA. The sample holds fewer than 250,000 clones; about 86% are singletons and the top ten take 3.5% to 4%. Trimming stripped 0 bases from V and 6 bases from J, with 9 bases between. This CDR3 has 14 amino acids. Germline V gene lookup returns CDR1 SGHDN and CDR2 FVKESK.

This receptor was obtained from a woman between 40 and 55 years old with acute COVID-19. V usage is TRBV14 and J usage is TRBJ2-1; weak D call: TRBD1 (6 bases). The sample comprised PBMCs or T cells enriched from blood (not recorded which). The CDR3 loop is CASSQDRGSNEQFF. In nucleotides, the CDR3 is TGTGCCAGCAGCCAAGACAGGGGCAGCAATGAGCAGTTCTTC.